A single sample is the source of the 24 T cell receptor beta chains below, sequenced in a study of blood T cells in healthy people across ages. Using a J-beta primer mix together with a sample-barcoded 5' primer, a second PCR was run for roughly 6 to 11 cycles. TCRdb re-analysed the 5' RACE reads in MiXCR, keeping a single row per CDR3 protein. The sample shows about 1.8 million distinct CDR3 sequences, 49% of them seen only once. The sequencing input was blood. The receptor set was obtained from a woman between 35 and 50 years old in good health.

The chain uses TRBV5-1 and TRBJ1-2; perhaps TRBD1 as D (6 bases). CDR1 SGHRS and CDR2 YFSETQ come from the germline V gene. The CDR3 totals 14 residues. V lost 4 bases, J lost 1 base, and 11 bases lay in between. The CDR3 nucleotides read TGCGCCAGCAGCCCGCGGACAGATAACTATGGCTACACCTTC. Its translation: CASSPRTDNYGYTF.

V is TRBV20-1 and J is TRBJ2-1, with D possibly being TRBD1 or TRBD2 (5 bases each). The CDR3 consists of 15 residues. The germline V gene has CDR1 DFQATT and CDR2 SNEGSKA (reference sequence). Deletions cut 5 bases from V and 9 bases from J, with 23 bases between. The CDR3 loop is CSASLGTARGGEQFF. The CDR3 bases are TGCAGTGCTTCATTAGGGACGGCTCGCGGCGGTGAGCAGTTCTTC.

In its sample, this clonotype was seen a few times. This chain links TRBV20-1 with TRBJ2-7; TRBD2 agrees at 10 bases. The J call is doubtful: the DNA matches TRBJ2-5 better. The germline gives CDR1 DFQATT, CDR2 SNEGSKA (reference sequence). There are 17 residues in the CDR3. CDR3 DNA: TGCAGTGCTAGAGATTTCCCCAGCGGGGGGGCCCAGGAGACCCAGTACTTC. Protein product: CSARDFPSGGAQETQYF.

CDR3 bases: TGCGCCAGCAGCTTGAATGTGGGGTCGGACATTCAGTACTTC. Protein sequence: CASSLNVGSDIQYF. This chain connects TRBV5-1 to TRBJ2-4; D is ambiguous. V lost 1 base and J 8 bases, leaving 13 bases between the germline ends. Germline-derived CDR1 and CDR2 are SGHRS and YFSETQ. The CDR3 has 14 amino acids.

This chain links TRBV6-2 or TRBV6-3 with TRBJ2-3; 13 positions match TRBD2. Trimming cost V 5 bases and J 4 bases; bases outside gene matches: 12. Germline-derived CDR1 and CDR2 are MNHEY and SVGEGT. The length of the CDR3 is 18 residues. The CDR3 protein is CASSTTSGGPFTPDTQYF. DNA for the CDR3: TGTGCCAGCAGTACGACTAGCGGGGGGCCCTTCACCCCAGATACGCAGTATTTT.

Ten or more counts support this clonotype. The junction and the germline gene differ at one end; a read error may be behind it. This sequence joins TRBV5-1 and TRBJ1-2, with D possibly TRBD1 on 6 matching bases. The CDR3 has 15 residues. Germline CDR1 and CDR2: SGHRS and YFSETQ. The CDR3 nucleotides read TGTGCCAGCAGCTTAGAAGGGGGGCGCAACTATGGCTACACCTTC. It is translated as CASSLEGGRNYGYTF.

The chain employs TRBV28 and TRBJ2-6; D not certain. Trimming removed 4 bases from V and 1 base from J, with 8 bases in between. Germline V gene lookup returns CDR1 MDHEN and CDR2 SYDVKM. The CDR3 sequence is 15 residues long. The CDR3: CASSYVRSGANVLTF. CDR3 bases: TGTGCCAGCAGTTATGTAAGGTCTGGGGCCAACGTCCTGACTTTC.

This clonotype has more than one count but fewer than ten. This sequence joins TRBV15 and TRBJ2-3; maybe TRBD2 (5 bases). CDR3 length equals 16 residues. The V and J ends lost 2 bases and 8 bases respectively, with 20 bases between them. Looked up from germline, CDR1 is LNHNV and CDR2 is YYDKDF (reference sequence). CDR3 coding DNA: TGTGCCACCAGCAGAAGGACTGGCAGCGAGGCGCGTACGCAGTATTTT. Protein sequence: CATSRRTGSEARTQYF.

The chain joins TRBV10-3 to TRBJ2-6; possibly TRBD2 for D (5 bases). Germline V gene data show CDR1 as ENHRY and CDR2 as SYGVKD. The length of the CDR3 is 17 residues. The V gene lost 2 bases and the J gene lost 0 bases, with 11 bases spanning the gap. This CDR3 is CAISEPLDPSGANVLTF. DNA for the CDR3: TGTGCCATCAGTGAGCCACTAGACCCCTCTGGGGCCAACGTCCTGACTTTC.

This clonotype has a handful of counts. The V call is TRBV4-3, the J call TRBJ2-7, with TRBD2 identical over 10 bases. This CDR3 is built from 14 residues. With V trimmed by 4 bases and J by 4 bases, 4 bases remained unmatched. Germline-derived CDR1 and CDR2 are LGHNA and YSLEER. The CDR3 is CASSLPLAGYEQYF. DNA for the CDR3: TGCGCCAGCAGCCTCCCACTAGCGGGGTACGAGCAGTACTTC.

This clonotype was detected a few times. This rearrangement joins TRBV3-1 to TRBJ1-1; D gene ambiguous. The length of the CDR3 is 12 residues. Per germline, CDR1 LGHDT and CDR2 YNNKEL (reference sequence). V was pared by 3 bases and J by 1 base, with 3 bases between. The CDR3 region is CASSHKNTEAFF. CDR3 DNA: TGTGCCAGCAGCCACAAGAACACTGAAGCTTTCTTT.

In this sample, this clonotype turned up a few times. The gene calls are TRBV25-1 and TRBJ1-1, with D maybe TRBD1 (5 bases). Trimming cost V 1 base and J 5 bases, with 8 bases left between them. The germline gives CDR1 MGHDK, CDR2 SYGVNS. CDR3 length equals 13 residues. The CDR3 protein is CASSEWAGTEAFF. CDR3 bases: TGTGCCAGCAGTGAATGGGCAGGGACTGAAGCTTTCTTT. The full variable domain, in which reference TRBV25-1 and TRBJ1-1 provide the parts outside the CDR3, is EADIYQTPRYLVIGTGKKITLECSQTMGHDKMYWYQQDPGMELHLIHYSYGVNSTEKGDLSSESTVSRIRTEHFPLTLESARPSHTSQYLCASSEWAGTEAFFGQGTRLTVV.

The J gene is TRBJ1-2, the V gene TRBV6-5, with no clear D. V lost 3 bases to trimming and J lost 6 bases, with 14 bases between them. CDR3 length: 14 amino acids. Germline V gives CDR1 MNHEY, CDR2 SVGAGI. The CDR3 loop is CASSYGDGVDGYTF. As DNA, the CDR3 is TGTGCCAGCAGTTATGGCGATGGGGTGGATGGCTACACCTTC.

The chain employs TRBV12-5 and TRBJ1-1, with D uncertain. The CDR3 spans 12 residues. V was trimmed by 3 bases and J by 1 base, leaving 3 bases between them. Germline lookup yields CDR1 LGHNT and CDR2 FRNRAP. The chain's CDR3 is CASGFGNTEAFF. CDR3 sequence (DNA): TGTGCTAGTGGTTTCGGGAACACTGAAGCTTTCTTT.

This clonotype was found a few times. This chain connects TRBV15 to TRBJ2-3, with 11 bases matching TRBD1. V lost 5 bases to trimming and J lost 4 bases; unmatched junction nucleotides: 5. CDR1 LNHNV and CDR2 YYDKDF come from the germline V gene (reference sequence). The CDR3 is 15 residues long. CDR3 DNA: TGTGCCACCAGCGCTCCGGGACAGGGGGCAGATACGCAGTATTTT. Protein: CATSAPGQGADTQYF.

The genes are TRBV29-1 and TRBJ1-4; D call uncertain. V lost 5 bases and J lost 1, with 8 bases in between. Germline-derived CDR1 and CDR2 are SQVTM and ANQGSEA. The CDR3 is made up of 13 amino acids. The CDR3, as DNA: TGCAGCGTTCAGCGGGGAACTAATGAAAAACTGTTTTTT. It specifies CSVQRGTNEKLFF. Full variable domain (missing parts from reference TRBV29-1 and TRBJ1-4): SAVISQKPSRDICQRGTSLTIQCQVDSQVTMMFWYRQQPGQSLTLIATANQGSEATYESGFVIDKFPISRPNLTFSTLTVSNMSPEDSSIYLCSVQRGTNEKLFFGSGTQLSVL.

The genes are TRBV12-3 or TRBV12-4 and TRBJ2-3; 9 positions match TRBD2. V dropped 1 base and J dropped 3; count of bases not matched to a gene: 5. The CDR3 totals 16 residues. The CDR3 nucleotides read TGTGCCAGCAGTTTAGGACTAGCGGAGACTACAGATACGCAGTATTTT. The encoded protein is CASSLGLAETTDTQYF.

The rearrangement links TRBV12-3 or TRBV12-4 to TRBJ1-5; D is unclear. V lost 8 bases and J lost 1, with 15 bases in between. This CDR3 region has 15 residues. Here the CDR3 reads CASGPGIGSNQPQHF. The CDR3 region has the DNA TGTGCCAGCGGACCCGGAATCGGAAGCAATCAGCCCCAGCATTTT.

With respect to this clonotype: Germline is not matched at one junction end, which may reflect a read error. J is TRBJ1-2 and V is TRBV6-1; TRBD1 aligns across 7 bases. The V gene's germline CDR1 is MNHNS and CDR2 SASEGT. This CDR3 has 13 amino acids. The CDR3, as DNA: TGTGCCGGCAGCCGGGACAGCCCCTATGGCTACACCTTC. Translating it yields CAGSRDSPYGYTF.

The genes are TRBV5-1 and TRBJ1-1; D is unresolved. Trimming removed 0 bases at V and 3 bases at J, with 15 bases between. The CDR3 has 16 amino acids. Germline loops: CDR1 SGHRS, CDR2 YFSETQ. CDR3: CASSLVGGKYDTEAFF. In DNA form, the CDR3 reads TGCGCCAGCAGCTTGGTTGGAGGGAAATATGACACTGAAGCTTTCTTT.

The chain links TRBV20-1 to TRBJ1-1, with D uncertain. Trimming stripped 2 bases from V and 1 base from J, with 11 bases between. CDR3 length equals 14 residues. The germline gives CDR1 DFQATT, CDR2 SNEGSKA (reference sequence). CDR3 nucleotide sequence: TGCAGTGCTAGACCCAATCCGGGGAACACTGAAGCTTTCTTT. Translating gives CSARPNPGNTEAFF.

This clonotype appeared a few times. The chain has TRBV28 and TRBJ2-5; D perhaps matches TRBD2 (6 bases). CDR1 is MDHEN and CDR2 is SYDVKM in the germline V gene. The CDR3 is 11 amino acids. Trimming left V 6 bases short and J 11 bases short, with 13 bases between. The CDR3 DNA sequence: TGTGCCAGCAGGGAGGGGCGTGAGCAGTACTTC. This sequence encodes CASREGREQYF.

This rearrangement joins TRBV29-1 to TRBJ1-1; D is unclear. Germline V gene data show CDR1 as SQVTM and CDR2 as ANQGSEA. There are 13 residues in the CDR3. The V and J ends lost 4 bases and 1 base respectively, with 10 bases between them. Written as DNA, the CDR3 is TGCAGCGTTGTACCGGGCGCGAACACTGAAGCTTTCTTT. It translates to CSVVPGANTEAFF.

There are a few counts of this clonotype. The CDR3 loop is CATSRDRTAYGYTF. The CDR3 bases are TGTGCCACCAGCAGAGATCGGACAGCCTATGGCTACACCTTC. The chain recombines TRBV15 with TRBJ1-2, with D perhaps TRBD1 (6 bases). Trimming took 0 bases from V and 4 from J, leaving 9 bases between them. CDR1 and CDR2 (germline): LNHNV, YYDKDF (reference sequence). There are 14 residues in the CDR3.